This T cell receptor (beta chain) was observed in a study of post-analysis software for immune sequencing data (dated by TCRdb to the mid-2010s). With regard to the full study: Disease courses on record covered relapsing-remitting, secondary progressive and progressive-relapsing multiple sclerosis, though some patients had no subtype annotation. The multiple sclerosis patient repertoires were compared with approximately 11 previously published healthy control repertoires from donors aged about 6 to 26 years. A subset of samples was prepared in parallel using single-end sample barcoding, then pooled and co-amplified after Illumina adapter ligation.

Paper-wide results and their limitations: Significantly higher frequencies in patients than in controls were found for about five TRBV segments, including TRBV5-6, TRBV5-1 and TRBV20-1. Multiple sclerosis patients had significantly lower normalized Chao1 diversity than controls, a result that suggests substantial peripheral T-cell clonal expansion. Strong co-clustering of samples prepared in the same batch was shown by direct clustering with F measure, prompting a batch-effect correction. The multiple sclerosis patient group was slightly younger than the control group.

Its CDR3 holds 13 amino acids, cysteine through phenylalanine. The CDR3 DNA has 39 bases and is translated from base 1. CDR1 SGHTA and CDR2 FQGNSA were looked up in the germline V gene. V is cut back by 3 bases and J by 10 bases, with 5 bases in the junction unmatched. Points on this clonotype: There is no known antigen for this receptor. No clone much larger than this one lies a single base away; base qualities are absent.

The library came from PCR. TCRdb lists the instrument as Illumina HiSeq 2500. To reduce PCR and sequencing biases, unique molecular identifiers were built into the TCR beta cDNA libraries. Around 500,000 cDNA molecules were obtained for every 1 to 10 million input T cells, so each molecule roughly corresponded to one T cell. The same protocol used for the earlier healthy control dataset was applied to prepare and sequence the patient libraries. Within a given batch, samples were prepared together, multiplexed and sequenced on the same HiSeq lane. In the original analysis: MIGEC was used to process the raw barcoded reads, and molecular identifier groups with only a single read were discarded before consensus assembly and CDR3 extraction. Clonotype tables were post-analysed with VDJtools, and diversity was normalized by down-sampling all datasets to the smallest sample size. In repertoire overlap clustering, CDR3 amino acid sequences, but not nucleotide sequences, were matched to correct batch-related cross-sample contamination. Through fastp at Q25 and MiXCR, TCRdb rebuilt clones from the public reads, retaining in-frame beta chains. Rows merge per CDR3 protein into single entries with the most common DNA and genes. For this entry, the V and J calls and clone size follow TCRdb and not the study's own pipeline. In this sample the table shows 650,000 to 850,000 distinct CDR3 sequences, approximately 53% of which occur a single time. Of the sample, about 4.8% is held by the ten largest clones.

To demonstrate the VDJtools post-analysis software, TCR beta repertoires were profiled from the peripheral blood of 13 young patients with multiple sclerosis. Multiple sclerosis patients were children and adolescents aged roughly 6 to 17 years. Recombination connected TRBV7-2 to TRBJ2-1; 8 bases in between match TRBD2. The receptor was isolated from a girl aged 5-17 years with multiple sclerosis. The specimen sequenced was blood. The CDR3 here reads CASSFTSGSEQFF. The bases are TGTGCCAGCAGCTTTACTAGCGGTTCAGAGCAGTTCTTC.